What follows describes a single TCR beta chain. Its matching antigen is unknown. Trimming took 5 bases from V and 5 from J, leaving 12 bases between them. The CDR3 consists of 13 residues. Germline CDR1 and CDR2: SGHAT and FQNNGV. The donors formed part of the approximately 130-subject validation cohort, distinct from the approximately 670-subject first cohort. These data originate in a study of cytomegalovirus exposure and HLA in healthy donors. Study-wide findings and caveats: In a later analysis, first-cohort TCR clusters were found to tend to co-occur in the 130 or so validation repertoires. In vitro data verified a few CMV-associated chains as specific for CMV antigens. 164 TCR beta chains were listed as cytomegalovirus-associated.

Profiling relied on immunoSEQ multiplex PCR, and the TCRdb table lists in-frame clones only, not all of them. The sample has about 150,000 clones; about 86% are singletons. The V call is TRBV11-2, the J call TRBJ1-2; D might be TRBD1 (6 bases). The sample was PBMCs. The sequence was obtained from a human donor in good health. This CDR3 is CASSHGQQYGYTF. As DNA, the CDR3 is TGTGCCAGCAGCCACGGACAGCAGTATGGCTACACCTTC.